These T cell receptor beta chains were read from a single sample in a study of T-cell memory formation after mild COVID-19. Via MiXCR, TCRdb re-called the 5' RACE reads, giving one row per CDR3 protein. The data show under 550,000 distinct CDR3 sequences, with roughly 18% seen just once and roughly an eighth held by the top ten. The sample consisted of PBMCs or a T cell subset sorted from them (not recorded which). The receptors were gathered from an adult woman who had mild COVID-19 (a few samples of this study predate the infection). Cell type and time point are not known. Each CDR3 is given with its conserved first and last residue. The order of the fields is D gene, clone size, V gene, J gene, CDR3 DNA, CDR3 protein. D genes are given only for firm matches. Size values are once, few and many counts, or a class for expanded clones, and some rows have none.

D: -
size: few
V: TRBV6-5
J: TRBJ1-4
DNA: TGTGCCAGCCGCCAGGGGTTACCTAATGAAAAACTGTTTTTT
CDR3: CASRQGLPNEKLFF

D: TRBD2
size: -
V: TRBV4-1
J: TRBJ2-3
DNA: TGCGCCAGCAGCCAACCGGGACTAGCGGGGGGGGCGACGACAGATACGCAGTATTTT
CDR3: CASSQPGLAGGATTDTQYF

D: TRBD1
size: -
V: TRBV27
J: TRBJ2-7
DNA: TGTGCCAGCAGTATCGACAGGGCCTACGAGCAGTACTTC
CDR3: CASSIDRAYEQYF

D: -
size: few
V: TRBV5-5
J: TRBJ1-1
DNA: TGTGCCAGTGAGGGCCTCATGAACACTGAAGCTTTCTTT
CDR3: CASEGLMNTEAFF

D: TRBD1
size: few
V: TRBV30
J: TRBJ2-3
DNA: TGTGCCTGGAGTCTCAGGACAGGCGAATGGTTAGATACGCAGTATTTT
CDR3: CAWSLRTGEWLDTQYF

D: -
size: few
V: TRBV19
J: TRBJ1-1
DNA: TGTGCCAGTAGTATTGGCAGGGGCACTGAAGCTTTCTTT
CDR3: CASSIGRGTEAFF

D: -
size: once
V: TRBV19
J: TRBJ1-1
DNA: TGTGCCAGTAGTATTAGTGGGTGGGACACTGAAGCTTTCTTT
CDR3: CASSISGWDTEAFF

D: -
size: -
V: TRBV12-3/TRBV12-4
J: TRBJ2-6
DNA: TGTGCCAGCAGTTTAGCCCGGGGTGGGGCCAACGTCCTGACTTTC
CDR3: CASSLARGGANVLTF

D: -
size: -
V: TRBV6-5
J: TRBJ1-5
DNA: TGTGCCAGCAGTTACTCCCGGGGCAATCAGCCCCAGCATTTT
CDR3: CASSYSRGNQPQHF

D: TRBD2
size: -
V: TRBV7-3
J: TRBJ2-1
DNA: TGTGCCAGCAGCGTACTAGCGGGGGGGCCTTCTAGCGGTGAGCAGTTCTTC
CDR3: CASSVLAGGPSSGEQFF

D: TRBD1
size: -
V: TRBV24-1
J: TRBJ2-1
DNA: TGTGCCACCAGGGACGACCGACAGGGCCCGGATGAGCAGTTCTTC
CDR3: CATRDDRQGPDEQFF

D: -
size: -
V: TRBV18
J: TRBJ2-5
DNA: TGTGCCAGCTCACCACGGTTAACCGGGGAGACCCAGTACTTC
CDR3: CASSPRLTGETQYF

D: -
size: -
V: TRBV14
J: TRBJ2-1
DNA: TGTGCCAGCAGCCAAGACGATAGGGCCCAGTCGAAATATGAGCAGTTCTTC
CDR3: CASSQDDRAQSKYEQFF

D: -
size: -
V: TRBV6-5
J: TRBJ2-3
DNA: TGTGCCAGCAGTTACCCCGGGGAGGCAGATACGCAGTATTTT
CDR3: CASSYPGEADTQYF

D: -
size: few
V: TRBV29-1
J: TRBJ1-1
DNA: TGCAGCGTTTTAATCTACACTGAAGCTTTCTTT
CDR3: CSVLIYTEAFF

D: -
size: -
V: TRBV20-1
J: TRBJ1-2
DNA: TGCAGTGCTATCCCCCTAACAAAAGGGTCCTATGGCTACACCTTC
CDR3: CSAIPLTKGSYGYTF

D: TRBD1
size: many
V: TRBV12-3/TRBV12-4
J: TRBJ1-2
DNA: TGTGCCAGCACCGACAGGGCAAGCGGCTACACCTTC
CDR3: CASTDRASGYTF

D: -
size: few
V: TRBV12-3/TRBV12-4
J: TRBJ2-5
DNA: TGTGCCAGCAGTTTTGGAGGGCAAGAGACCCAGTACTTC
CDR3: CASSFGGQETQYF

D: -
size: many
V: TRBV20-1
J: TRBJ2-1
DNA: TGCAGTGCTAGGCTAGCGAAGGGGGTCAATGAGCAGTTCTTC
CDR3: CSARLAKGVNEQFF

D: TRBD1
size: -
V: TRBV3-1
J: TRBJ2-1
DNA: TGTGCCAGCAGCCGGGACAGGTCATACAATGAGCAGTTCTTC
CDR3: CASSRDRSYNEQFF

D: -
size: many
V: TRBV20-1
J: TRBJ2-7
DNA: TGCAGTGCTAGGGGGGACTACGAGCAGTACTTC
CDR3: CSARGDYEQYF

D: TRBD2
size: few
V: TRBV9
J: TRBJ2-3
DNA: TGTGCCAGCAGCGTAGTGGCTAGCGGGGGGGTTGGAGATACGCAGTATTTT
CDR3: CASSVVASGGVGDTQYF

D: TRBD1
size: -
V: TRBV4-1
J: TRBJ1-2
DNA: TGCGCCAGCAGCCAGGTGACAGGGACGGATGGCTACACCTTC
CDR3: CASSQVTGTDGYTF

D: TRBD1
size: -
V: TRBV28
J: TRBJ1-2
DNA: TGTGCCAGCACCCGGGACAGGGGTGTCGGCTACACCTTC
CDR3: CASTRDRGVGYTF

D: -
size: -
V: TRBV4-2
J: TRBJ2-6
DNA: TGTGCCAGCAGCCAAGCAGAGGGGTTGGGTGGGGCCAACGTCCTGACTTTC
CDR3: CASSQAEGLGGANVLTF

D: -
size: few
V: TRBV7-6
J: TRBJ2-7
DNA: TGTGCCAGCATCCTAACTGGCGGGACCGACGAGCAGTACTTC
CDR3: CASILTGGTDEQYF

D: TRBD2
size: once
V: TRBV12-3/TRBV12-4
J: TRBJ2-3
DNA: TGTGCCAGCACCTCACCCTCTAGCGGGCTTAGCACAGATACGCAGTATTTT
CDR3: CASTSPSSGLSTDTQYF

D: -
size: -
V: TRBV2
J: TRBJ2-3
DNA: TGTGCCAGCAGTGTGGACCCCTGGGCGGATACGCAGTATTTT
CDR3: CASSVDPWADTQYF

D: -
size: few
V: TRBV4-1
J: TRBJ2-2
DNA: TGCGCCAGCAGCCAAGAAAAGGGGCGCACCGGGGAGCTGTTTTTT
CDR3: CASSQEKGRTGELFF

D: -
size: -
V: TRBV6-5
J: TRBJ1-6
DNA: TGTGCCAGCAGTTCTGGGTATTCACCCCTCCACTTT
CDR3: CASSSGYSPLHF

D: -
size: -
V: TRBV15
J: TRBJ2-1
DNA: TGTGCCACCAGCAGGGGGTTGCGGGATGAGCAGTTCTTC
CDR3: CATSRGLRDEQFF

D: TRBD2
size: -
V: TRBV12-3/TRBV12-4
J: TRBJ2-1
DNA: TGTGCCAGCAGTTATCGGACTAGCGGGGGATCCAATGAGCAGTTCTTC
CDR3: CASSYRTSGGSNEQFF

D: -
size: few
V: TRBV29-1
J: TRBJ1-1
DNA: TGCAGCGTTAGGGGGGCCACTGAAGCTTTCTTT
CDR3: CSVRGATEAFF

D: -
size: -
V: TRBV7-9
J: TRBJ1-6
DNA: TGTGCCAGCAGCCCCGCCGGGTTGAACTATAATTCACCCCTCCACTTT
CDR3: CASSPAGLNYNSPLHF

D: -
size: -
V: TRBV7-8
J: TRBJ2-7
DNA: TGTGCCAGCAGCTTAGATCTCAGGGTTGGCAACGAGCAGTACTTC
CDR3: CASSLDLRVGNEQYF

D: -
size: few
V: TRBV9
J: TRBJ2-7
DNA: TGTGCCAGCAGCGTACTCAGCCGCTCCTACGAGCAGTACTTC
CDR3: CASSVLSRSYEQYF

D: TRBD2
size: many
V: TRBV4-1
J: TRBJ2-3
DNA: TGCGCCAGCAGCCAAGAGGATCAGGGGACTAGCATCTCCGATACGCAGTATTTT
CDR3: CASSQEDQGTSISDTQYF

D: -
size: few
V: TRBV12-3/TRBV12-4
J: TRBJ2-7
DNA: TGTGCCAGGGGGGAGGGGGCCTCCTACGAGCAGTACTTC
CDR3: CARGEGASYEQYF

D: -
size: -
V: TRBV5-1
J: TRBJ1-1
DNA: TGCGCCAGCAGCCTCCAATCTACTGAAGCTTTCTTT
CDR3: CASSLQSTEAFF

D: -
size: -
V: TRBV7-9
J: TRBJ2-4
DNA: TGTGCCAGCAGCCCGGGGGCGGGAGTCATAAACATTCAGTACTTC
CDR3: CASSPGAGVINIQYF

D: -
size: -
V: TRBV5-6
J: TRBJ1-1
DNA: TGTGCCAGCAGCTTAAGGGGTTCTTTTCTGGCTTTCTTT
CDR3: CASSLRGSFLAFF

D: -
size: -
V: TRBV7-2
J: TRBJ2-5
DNA: TGTGCCAGCAGCTCGCTTCCCCCACTAGCACCGAGCCAAGAGACCCAGTACTTC
CDR3: CASSSLPPLAPSQETQYF

D: TRBD2
size: -
V: TRBV6-6
J: TRBJ2-1
DNA: TGTGCCAGCAGTTACCTTGGAGGACTAGCGGGGCCCTTAGGCTACAATGAGCAGTTCTTC
CDR3: CASSYLGGLAGPLGYNEQFF

D: TRBD2
size: many
V: TRBV18
J: TRBJ2-7
DNA: TGTGCCAGCTCAGGAGGGAGGGACGAGCAGTACTTC
CDR3: CASSGGRDEQYF

D: TRBD1
size: -
V: TRBV7-2
J: TRBJ2-5
DNA: TGTGCCAGCAACCGGGACAGGGCAGAGACCCAGTACTTC
CDR3: CASNRDRAETQYF

D: TRBD2
size: few
V: TRBV20-1
J: TRBJ2-7
DNA: TGCAGTGCTAGAGCCCCGGGGGGTTCAAGGTACGAGCAGTACTTC
CDR3: CSARAPGGSRYEQYF

D: -
size: few
V: TRBV12-3/TRBV12-4
J: TRBJ2-1
DNA: TGTGCCAGCGGGCAGTACAATGAGCAGTTCTTC
CDR3: CASGQYNEQFF

D: TRBD1
size: few
V: TRBV2
J: TRBJ2-2
DNA: TGTGCCAGCAGGGGACAGGGAGGTGGGGAGCTGTTTTTT
CDR3: CASRGQGGGELFF

D: TRBD1
size: few
V: TRBV20-1
J: TRBJ1-2
DNA: TGCAGTGCTAGAGACCAGGGGGCCAATGGCTACACCTTC
CDR3: CSARDQGANGYTF

D: -
size: few
V: TRBV12-3/TRBV12-4
J: TRBJ2-7
DNA: TGTGCCAGCGCAAGGTCCTACGAGCAGTACTTC
CDR3: CASARSYEQYF

D: -
size: many
V: TRBV5-1
J: TRBJ2-5
DNA: TGCGCCAGCAGCCCCGAGACCGGCCCTCAAGAGACCCAGTACTTC
CDR3: CASSPETGPQETQYF

D: -
size: few
V: TRBV7-8
J: TRBJ2-3
DNA: TGTGCCAGCAGAGAGACGGGACCACTAACAGATACGCAGTATTTT
CDR3: CASRETGPLTDTQYF

D: TRBD1
size: -
V: TRBV7-8
J: TRBJ2-1
DNA: TGTGCCAGCACCGTAGAAAACAGGGGAAGGGTGCAGTTCTTC
CDR3: CASTVENRGRVQFF

D: TRBD1
size: few
V: TRBV20-1
J: TRBJ2-3
DNA: TGCAGTGGTACAGGGGGAACAGATACGCAGTATTTT
CDR3: CSGTGGTDTQYF

D: -
size: -
V: TRBV7-9
J: TRBJ1-5
DNA: TGTGCCAGCAGGCCAGGGGTTTTCGGCAATCAGCCCCAGCATTTT
CDR3: CASRPGVFGNQPQHF

D: -
size: -
V: TRBV9
J: TRBJ1-2
DNA: TGTGCCAGCAGCCCCTACGACTCGGACAGTCGCTATGGCTACACCTTC
CDR3: CASSPYDSDSRYGYTF

D: -
size: few
V: TRBV12-3/TRBV12-4
J: TRBJ1-6
DNA: TGTGCCAGCAGTTTGACCAGTTCGACCTATAATTCACCCCTCCACTTT
CDR3: CASSLTSSTYNSPLHF

D: TRBD1
size: many
V: TRBV20-1
J: TRBJ1-6
DNA: TGCAGTGCTTGTAGGACAGGGAATTCACCCCTCCACTTT
CDR3: CSACRTGNSPLHF

D: -
size: -
V: TRBV27
J: TRBJ1-2
DNA: TGTGCCAGCAGCCCGGGGGGGCGCCCTTATGGCTACACCTTC
CDR3: CASSPGGRPYGYTF

D: TRBD2
size: -
V: TRBV25-1
J: TRBJ2-5
DNA: TGTGCCAGCAGTGAATCGGGGGGTGTAGAGACCCAGTACTTC
CDR3: CASSESGGVETQYF